These 9 T cell receptor beta chains were sequenced from one sample in a study of beta chain features in type 1 diabetes. cDNA synthesis used the whole RNA isolate, giving expressed TCRB sequences. Here immunoSEQ multiplex PCR was the method, and the copy in TCRdb shows in-frame clones only, minus some. Altogether hundreds of thousands of clones are present, roughly 16% being singletons, with the ten largest covering about 0.097%. The sample was naive CD4+ T cells from blood. These receptors all come from a man aged 18 to 30 in good health.

The V gene is TRBV6-5, the J gene TRBJ1-5, with a tentative D call TRBD1 (6 bases). Germline values: CDR1 MNHEY, CDR2 SVGAGI. Trimming removed 4 bases from V and 4 bases from J, with 17 bases in between. This CDR3 has 16 residues. The CDR3 region is CASSSTGGQKNQPQHF. The CDR3 nucleotides read TGTGCCAGCAGTTCGACGGGTGGACAGAAGAATCAGCCCCAGCATTTT.

This clone came up a few times. The CDR3 DNA reads as TGCGCCAGCAGCCGGGGCCTAAACACTGAAGCTTTCTTT. Its protein is CASSRGLNTEAFF. The genes are TRBV4-1 and TRBJ1-1; tentative D call: TRBD1 (5 bases). Germline assignment: CDR1 MGHRA and CDR2 YSYEKL. The CDR3 extends over 13 amino acids. V was cut by 4 bases and J by 2 bases, with 8 bases left in between.

The chain couples TRBV4-3 to TRBJ2-3; TRBD2 agrees at 10 bases. The CDR3 contains 16 residues. The V and J ends lost 3 bases and 0 bases, in that order; junction bases with no gene match: 3. CDR1 and CDR2 (germline): LGHNA, YSLEER. DNA for the CDR3: TGCGCCAGCAGCCACACTAGCGGGACTAGCACAGATACGCAGTATTTT. Translated, it gives CASSHTSGTSTDTQYF.

The chain links TRBV5-1 to TRBJ2-5, with D unclear. The ends were cut back, 6 bases at V and 0 bases at J, with 12 bases in the middle. From germline, CDR1 is SGHRS and CDR2 YFSETQ. This CDR3 contains 14 residues. CDR3 in amino acids: CASNPFPYQETQYF. The CDR3 DNA reads TGCGCCAGCAATCCGTTCCCCTACCAAGAGACCCAGTACTTC.

The J gene is TRBJ2-3, the V gene TRBV7-8; D is ambiguous. Trimming stripped 5 bases from V and 1 base from J, with 10 bases between. The germline V gene encodes CDR1 SGHVS and CDR2 FQNEAQ. This CDR3 contains 14 residues. CDR3 DNA: TGTGCCAGCAGCCTCGGACCAGGCACAGATACGCAGTATTTT. It yields the protein CASSLGPGTDTQYF.

The table lists this clone with a few counts. The chain is built from TRBV6-5 and TRBJ1-2, with D unclear. Trimming took off 2 bases at V and 4 bases at J, with 14 bases between the two ends. CDR3 length: 15 residues. The germline gives CDR1 MNHEY, CDR2 SVGAGI. The CDR3: CASSYDGTITYGYTF. The CDR3 DNA is TGTGCCAGCAGTTACGATGGAACTATAACCTATGGCTACACCTTC.

The chain carries TRBV9 and TRBJ1-6; maybe TRBD1 (5 bases). V was shortened by 1 base and J by 11 bases, with 16 bases between the two germline ends. CDR1 and CDR2 (germline): SGDLS, YYNGEE. The CDR3 has 15 amino acids. Here the CDR3 reads CASSVIDVGTTPLHF. The CDR3 nucleotides read TGTGCCAGCAGCGTAATCGATGTCGGGACTACACCCCTCCACTTT.

The sample holds a few counts of this clone. At one of its ends the junction is not consistent with the germline gene, which may arise from a read error. The gene calls are TRBV6-5 and TRBJ1-2; no definite D call. Germline CDR1 reads MNHEY; CDR2 reads SVGAGI. This CDR3 has 13 amino acids. In nucleotides, the CDR3 is TGTGCCAGCAGCCCCTCAGTTGGTAGAGTTAAAGGATTC. It specifies CASSPSVGRVKGF.

This clone was seen a few times. This sample includes further DNA sequences coding for the same CDR3. This chain uses TRBV4-3 with TRBJ1-5; unclear D gene. The CDR3 runs 14 residues. Trimming removed 1 base at V and 0 bases at J, with 4 bases between. In germline, CDR1 is LGHNA, CDR2 YSLEER. CDR3 bases: TGCGCCAGCAGCCAAGGGAGTAGCAATCAGCCCCAGCATTTT. Residues: CASSQGSSNQPQHF.